The present entry profiles one TCR beta chain with its context. The data belong to a study of monozygotic twins with inflammatory bowel disease. CDR3 length equals 15 residues. Germline assignment: CDR1 LGHDT and CDR2 YNNKEL (reference sequence). TCRdb re-analyzed the 5' RACE reads; it lists each CDR3 protein once, without DNA. This sample's table has 150,000 to 200,000 distinct CDR3 sequences. The receptor comes from a human donor with ulcerative colitis or Crohn's disease, or a healthy co-twin of an affected twin (not recorded which). The chain links TRBV3-1 to TRBJ1-2. Material: blood. CDR3 protein: CASSDGTALNYGYTF. The entire variable domain, with the rest obtained from reference TRBV3-1 and TRBJ1-2, is as follows: DTAVSQTPKYLVTQMGNDKSIKCEQNLGHDTMYWYKQDSKKFLKIMFSYNNKELIINETVPNRFSPKSPDKAHLNLHINSLELGDSAVYFCASSDGTALNYGYTFGSGTRLTVV.